A selection of T cell receptor beta chains follows, all from one sample in a study of cytomegalovirus exposure and HLA in healthy donors. TCRdb keeps only in-frame clones here, not all; method: immunoSEQ multiplex PCR. Among around 120,000 clones listed, approximately 80% were seen once. Sequenced material: PBMCs. These receptors all come from a young man in good health and CMV-seronegative. The CDR3 runs from the conserved cysteine through the conserved F or W. D genes are given only for firm matches. Size values are once, few and many counts, or a class for expanded clones, and some rows have none.

abundance: -; j_gene: TRBJ2-3; v_gene: TRBV11-3; d_gene: TRBD2; CDR3nt: TGTGCCAGCAGCTTAGAGACTAGCGACGGCTCAGATACGCAGTATTTT; CDR3aa: CASSLETSDGSDTQYF
abundance: -; j_gene: TRBJ1-1; v_gene: TRBV30; d_gene: -; CDR3nt: TGTGCCTGGAGTGTTCAGCAGGGCGGCACTGAAGCTTTCTTT; CDR3aa: CAWSVQQGGTEAFF
abundance: few; j_gene: TRBJ2-3; v_gene: TRBV4-1; d_gene: TRBD2; CDR3nt: TGCGCCAGCAGCCAAGAAAGGACTAGTAGCACAGATACGCAGTATTTT; CDR3aa: CASSQERTSSTDTQYF
abundance: -; j_gene: TRBJ1-2; v_gene: TRBV7-3; d_gene: TRBD1; CDR3nt: TGTGCCAGCAGCTCATCACAGGGGGCGGGCGGCTACACCTTC; CDR3aa: CASSSSQGAGGYTF
abundance: -; j_gene: TRBJ2-1; v_gene: TRBV5-4; d_gene: TRBD2; CDR3nt: TGTGCCAGCAGCTCTGGTAGCGGGAGGAGTAATGAGCAGTTCTTC; CDR3aa: CASSSGSGRSNEQFF
abundance: -; j_gene: TRBJ2-7; v_gene: TRBV6-1; d_gene: TRBD2; CDR3nt: TGTGCCAGCAGTTCGACGGGGGGGCGACAAGGCGAGCAGTACTTC; CDR3aa: CASSSTGGRQGEQYF
abundance: -; j_gene: TRBJ1-4; v_gene: TRBV13; d_gene: TRBD1; CDR3nt: TGTGCCAGCAGCCCCACCCCCGGACAGGGCTCTGAAAAACTGTTTTTT; CDR3aa: CASSPTPGQGSEKLFF
abundance: -; j_gene: TRBJ1-2; v_gene: TRBV11-2; d_gene: TRBD1; CDR3nt: TGTGCCAGCAGCCCAGGGACAGACTATGGCTACACCTTC; CDR3aa: CASSPGTDYGYTF
abundance: -; j_gene: TRBJ1-2; v_gene: TRBV10-1; d_gene: TRBD1; CDR3nt: TGCGCCAGCAGCGAACCGCCAACTGCCGGGACAGCTATCTATGGCTACACCTTC; CDR3aa: CASSEPPTAGTAIYGYTF
abundance: -; j_gene: TRBJ2-1; v_gene: TRBV9; d_gene: TRBD2; CDR3nt: TGTGCCAGCAGCTCCCGGGCTAGCGGGAGTGGGTCCTACAATGAGCAGTTCTTC; CDR3aa: CASSSRASGSGSYNEQFF
abundance: -; j_gene: TRBJ2-7; v_gene: TRBV6-6; d_gene: TRBD2; CDR3nt: TGTGCCAGCAGTTACACCTCGACTAGCGGGAGAAGTGAGCAGTACTTC; CDR3aa: CASSYTSTSGRSEQYF
abundance: -; j_gene: TRBJ2-5; v_gene: TRBV14; d_gene: -; CDR3nt: TGTGCCAGCAGCCAAGAGGGGGTCGGGGGATGGATGGAGACCCAGTACTTC; CDR3aa: CASSQEGVGGWMETQYF
abundance: -; j_gene: TRBJ2-7; v_gene: TRBV7-9; d_gene: TRBD2; CDR3nt: TGTGCCAGCAGCCCTACTAGCGGAATTAGCTCCTACGAGCAGTACTTC; CDR3aa: CASSPTSGISSYEQYF
abundance: few; j_gene: TRBJ2-5; v_gene: TRBV13; d_gene: TRBD1; CDR3nt: TGTGCCAGCAGCGTGACAGGGAAGATTGAGACCCAGTACTTC; CDR3aa: CASSVTGKIETQYF
abundance: -; j_gene: TRBJ2-3; v_gene: TRBV7-8; d_gene: -; CDR3nt: TGTGCCAGCAGCTTCCCGGATCAGGGCCCTAGCACAGATACGCAGTATTTT; CDR3aa: CASSFPDQGPSTDTQYF
abundance: -; j_gene: TRBJ2-1; v_gene: TRBV7-3; d_gene: TRBD1; CDR3nt: TGTGCCAGCAGCCCGCGGGACAGGGTCAATGAGCAGTTCTTC; CDR3aa: CASSPRDRVNEQFF
abundance: -; j_gene: TRBJ2-5; v_gene: TRBV6-1; d_gene: -; CDR3nt: TGTGCCAGCAGTGGGTGGGGGCCCTCCCAAGAGACCCAGTACTTC; CDR3aa: CASSGWGPSQETQYF
abundance: -; j_gene: TRBJ2-3; v_gene: TRBV5-1; d_gene: -; CDR3nt: TGCGCCAGCAGACGAAACAGGGACACTAGCACAGATACGCAGTATTTT; CDR3aa: CASRRNRDTSTDTQYF
abundance: -; j_gene: TRBJ1-5; v_gene: TRBV7-2; d_gene: TRBD1; CDR3nt: TGTGCCAGCTCAAAGGACAGGGCTCAGCCCCAGCATTTT; CDR3aa: CASSKDRAQPQHF
abundance: -; j_gene: TRBJ1-2; v_gene: TRBV6-5; d_gene: TRBD1; CDR3nt: TGTGCCAGCAGTCTGAACAGGGGGCAGGGCTACACCTTC; CDR3aa: CASSLNRGQGYTF
abundance: -; j_gene: TRBJ2-5; v_gene: TRBV4-3; d_gene: TRBD2; CDR3nt: TGCGCCAGCAGCCAAGAAGGGGGTCCGACTAGCGGGAACCAAGAGACCCAGTACTTC; CDR3aa: CASSQEGGPTSGNQETQYF
abundance: -; j_gene: TRBJ2-7; v_gene: TRBV4-1; d_gene: -; CDR3nt: TGCGCCAGCAGCCAAGAGGGGGGTGTCTACGAGCAGTACTTC; CDR3aa: CASSQEGGVYEQYF
abundance: once; j_gene: TRBJ2-7; v_gene: TRBV5-4; d_gene: -; CDR3nt: TGTGCCAGCAGCCTGGAAGGGAGCTACGAGCAGTACTTC; CDR3aa: CASSLEGSYEQYF
abundance: -; j_gene: TRBJ1-2; v_gene: TRBV18; d_gene: -; CDR3nt: TGTGCCAGCTCACCCCGGGGACAAGCTGAGAATGGCTACACCTTC; CDR3aa: CASSPRGQAENGYTF
abundance: -; j_gene: TRBJ1-2; v_gene: TRBV5-6; d_gene: -; CDR3nt: TGTGCCAGCAGCTTGCGGGGGGCAGTCTATGGCTACACCTTC; CDR3aa: CASSLRGAVYGYTF
abundance: -; j_gene: TRBJ1-5; v_gene: TRBV19; d_gene: -; CDR3nt: TGTGCCAGTAGTATAGTACAGGGCTTTTATAGCAATCAGCCCCAGCATTTT; CDR3aa: CASSIVQGFYSNQPQHF
abundance: few; j_gene: TRBJ1-1; v_gene: TRBV10-3; d_gene: -; CDR3nt: TGTGCCATCAGCCCCTCAGGACAGCTCATGAACACTGAAGCTTTCTTT; CDR3aa: CAISPSGQLMNTEAFF
abundance: few; j_gene: TRBJ2-1; v_gene: TRBV2; d_gene: TRBD2; CDR3nt: TGTGCCAGCAGTAAGCGGGAGCTATACAATGAGCAGTTCTTC; CDR3aa: CASSKRELYNEQFF
abundance: once; j_gene: TRBJ1-1; v_gene: TRBV7-8; d_gene: -; CDR3nt: TGTGCCAGCAGCGCCACAGGGCTGAACACTGAAGCTTTCTTT; CDR3aa: CASSATGLNTEAFF
abundance: -; j_gene: TRBJ1-5; v_gene: TRBV27; d_gene: TRBD1; CDR3nt: TGTGCCAGCAGTTTATCTAGCCCCGGGACAGGCAATCAGCCCCAGCATTTT; CDR3aa: CASSLSSPGTGNQPQHF
abundance: -; j_gene: TRBJ1-4; v_gene: TRBV28; d_gene: -; CDR3nt: TGTGCCAGCAACCTCGCCGGTGAAAAACTGTTTTTT; CDR3aa: CASNLAGEKLFF
abundance: -; j_gene: TRBJ2-3; v_gene: TRBV10-3; d_gene: TRBD2; CDR3nt: TGTGCCATCAGCGAAACGACTAGCTGGACAGATACGCAGTATTTT; CDR3aa: CAISETTSWTDTQYF